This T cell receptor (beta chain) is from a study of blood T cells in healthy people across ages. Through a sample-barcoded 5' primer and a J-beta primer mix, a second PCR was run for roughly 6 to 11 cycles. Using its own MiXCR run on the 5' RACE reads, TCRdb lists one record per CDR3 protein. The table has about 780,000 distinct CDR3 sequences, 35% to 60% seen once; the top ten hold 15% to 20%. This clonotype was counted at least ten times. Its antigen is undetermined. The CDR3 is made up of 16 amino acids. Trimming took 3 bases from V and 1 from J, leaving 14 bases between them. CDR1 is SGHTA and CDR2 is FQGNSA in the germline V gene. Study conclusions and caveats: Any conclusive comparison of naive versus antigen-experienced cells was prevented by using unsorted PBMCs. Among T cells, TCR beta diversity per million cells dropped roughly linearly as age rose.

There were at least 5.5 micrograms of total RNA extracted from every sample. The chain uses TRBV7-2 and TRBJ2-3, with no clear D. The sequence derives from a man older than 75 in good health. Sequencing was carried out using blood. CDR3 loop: CASSFSPGTGTDTQYF. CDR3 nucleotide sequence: TGTGCCAGCAGCTTCAGTCCGGGCACGGGCACAGATACGCAGTATTTT. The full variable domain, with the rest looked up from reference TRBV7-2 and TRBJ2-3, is GAGVSQSPSNKVTEKGKDVELRCDPISGHTALYWYRQSLGQGLEFLIYFQGNSAPDKSGLPSDRFSAERTGGSVSTLTIQRTQQEDSAVYLCASSFSPGTGTDTQYFGPGTRLTVL.